This section outlines one T cell receptor (beta chain) sequence together with its context. Enrolled through a virtual design, the participants were between about 18 and 100 years of age and came from approximately 25 US areas. Participant reports of clinical history set cohort assignment. Cohort 3 donors were reported recovered after two negative PCRs, clearance, or symptom resolution. The data are from a study of blood T cell repertoires in COVID-19. Study background: Donors in the United States, Italy and Spain gave samples during acute or convalescent COVID-19.

The table came from immunoSEQ multiplex PCR; TCRdb's copy has only in-frame clones and leaves some out. The sample lists 250,000 to 350,000 clones, roughly 87% seen once, with 6% to 6.5% in the top ten. The specimen sequenced was PBMCs or T cells enriched from blood (not recorded which). The clonotype was recovered from a woman in her thirties or forties who had recovered from COVID-19.

The CDR3 nucleotides are TGTGCCAGCAGCCAGGGCAGGGGGAACACTGAAGCTTTCTTT. Protein product: CASSQGRGNTEAFF. The chain carries TRBV7-8 and TRBJ1-1, with D perhaps TRBD1 (6 bases). Trimming left V 5 bases short and J 1 base short, with 11 bases between. The CDR3 consists of 14 residues. Germline V lookup: CDR1 SGHVS, CDR2 FQNEAQ.